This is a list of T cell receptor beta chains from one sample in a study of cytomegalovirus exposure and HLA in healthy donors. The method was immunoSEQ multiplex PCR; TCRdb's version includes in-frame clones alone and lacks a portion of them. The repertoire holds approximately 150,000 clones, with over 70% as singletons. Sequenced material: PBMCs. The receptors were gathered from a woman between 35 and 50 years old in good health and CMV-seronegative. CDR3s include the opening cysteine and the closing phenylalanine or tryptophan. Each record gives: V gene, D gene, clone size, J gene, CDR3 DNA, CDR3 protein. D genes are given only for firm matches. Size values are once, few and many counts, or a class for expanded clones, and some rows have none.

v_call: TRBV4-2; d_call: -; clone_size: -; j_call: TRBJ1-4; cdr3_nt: TGTGCCAGCAGCCCTACCTCGACAGCGACTCTGGTGAAACTGTTTTTT; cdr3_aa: CASSPTSTATLVKLFF
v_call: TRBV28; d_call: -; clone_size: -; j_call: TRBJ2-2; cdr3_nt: TGTGCCAGCAGTCACCTTAACTCCCCCCCAGGGTATGGGGCCGGGGAGCTGTTTTTT; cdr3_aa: CASSHLNSPPGYGAGELFF
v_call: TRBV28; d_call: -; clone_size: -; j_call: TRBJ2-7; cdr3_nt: TGTGCCAGCAGTTTATATAAAGCCGAGCAGTACTTC; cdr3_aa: CASSLYKAEQYF
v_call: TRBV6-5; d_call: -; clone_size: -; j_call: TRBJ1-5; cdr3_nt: TGTGCCAGCAGTCTGGGGGCCGCTCAGCCCCAGCATTTT; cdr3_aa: CASSLGAAQPQHF
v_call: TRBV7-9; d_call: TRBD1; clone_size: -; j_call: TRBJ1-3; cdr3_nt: TGTGCCAGCACCATACAGGGGACAAACACCATATATTTT; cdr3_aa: CASTIQGTNTIYF
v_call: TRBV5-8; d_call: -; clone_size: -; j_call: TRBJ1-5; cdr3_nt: TGTGCCAGCACCATGTCGGGTTACAATCAGCCCCAGCATTTT; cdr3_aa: CASTMSGYNQPQHF
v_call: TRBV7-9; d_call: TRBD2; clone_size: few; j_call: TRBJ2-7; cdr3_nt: TGTGCCAGCAGCTTACAGACTAGCGGAGGGTACGAGCAGTACTTC; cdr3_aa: CASSLQTSGGYEQYF
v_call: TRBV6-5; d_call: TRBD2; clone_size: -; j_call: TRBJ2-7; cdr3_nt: TGTGCCAGCAGCACGGGACTAGCGGGAGACTACGAGCAGTACTTC; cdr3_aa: CASSTGLAGDYEQYF
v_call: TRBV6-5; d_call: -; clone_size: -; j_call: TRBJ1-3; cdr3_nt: TGTGCCAGCAGTTACTCCAGCGGGTTCGGAAACACCATATATTTT; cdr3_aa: CASSYSSGFGNTIYF
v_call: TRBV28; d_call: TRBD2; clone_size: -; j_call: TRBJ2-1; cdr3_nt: TGTGCCAGCAGGGGGACTAGCGGACCTTGGGATGAGCAGTTCTTC; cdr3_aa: CASRGTSGPWDEQFF
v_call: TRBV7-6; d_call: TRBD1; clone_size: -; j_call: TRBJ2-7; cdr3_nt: TGTGCCAGCAGCTTAGCTGGGCAGGGGGCCTACGAGCAGTACTTC; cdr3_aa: CASSLAGQGAYEQYF
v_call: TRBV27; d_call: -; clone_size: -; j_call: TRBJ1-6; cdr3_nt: TGTGCCAGCAGTTATTTGGAGTTAGGTTCACCCCTCCACTTT; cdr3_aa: CASSYLELGSPLHF
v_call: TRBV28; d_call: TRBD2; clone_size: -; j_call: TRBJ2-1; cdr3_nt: TGTGCCAGCAGTCTTTGGCGACTAGCGGGGGGGTACAATGAGCAGTTCTTC; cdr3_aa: CASSLWRLAGGYNEQFF
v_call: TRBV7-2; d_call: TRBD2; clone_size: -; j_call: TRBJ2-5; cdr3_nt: TGTGCCAGCAGCTTAGTTCGAAGCGGGGGGGCCGACCAGTACTTC; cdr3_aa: CASSLVRSGGADQYF
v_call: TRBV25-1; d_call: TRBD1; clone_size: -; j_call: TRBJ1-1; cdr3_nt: TGTGCCAGCAGCGCGACAGGGACCTCAGGAGCTTTCTTT; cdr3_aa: CASSATGTSGAFF
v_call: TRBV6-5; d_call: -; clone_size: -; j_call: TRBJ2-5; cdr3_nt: TGTGCCAGCCTGGAGAAATCAGGGTGGGGAGAGACCCAGTACTTC; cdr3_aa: CASLEKSGWGETQYF
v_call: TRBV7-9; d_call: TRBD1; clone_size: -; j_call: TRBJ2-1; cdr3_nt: TGTGCCAGCAGCTTAACAAGGGGGCGGAATGAGCAGTTCTTC; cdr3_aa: CASSLTRGRNEQFF
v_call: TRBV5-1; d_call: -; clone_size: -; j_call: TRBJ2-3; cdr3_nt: TGCGCCAGCAGCTTGACAGGGAGGGTTGGGACAGATACGCAGTATTTT; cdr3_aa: CASSLTGRVGTDTQYF
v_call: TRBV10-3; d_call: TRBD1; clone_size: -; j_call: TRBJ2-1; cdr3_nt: TGTGCCATCAGTGTTATGGGACAGAGCTCCTACAATGAGCAGTTCTTC; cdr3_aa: CAISVMGQSSYNEQFF
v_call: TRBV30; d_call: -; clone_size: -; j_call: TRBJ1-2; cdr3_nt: TGTGCCTGGAGTAAGGGGAACTATGGCTACACCTTC; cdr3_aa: CAWSKGNYGYTF